This TCR beta chain is drawn from a study of post-analysis software for immune sequencing data. Study overall: Several disease courses (relapsing-remitting, secondary progressive and progressive-relapsing) of multiple sclerosis were included. Broader study findings: The study found significantly lower normalized Chao1 diversity in multiple sclerosis patients than in controls.

Unique molecular identifiers were present in the TCR beta cDNA libraries. The yield from roughly 1 to 10 million T cells was around 500,000 cDNA molecules in total. TCRdb re-called the PCR reads with MiXCR, one entry per CDR3 protein. Of hundreds of thousands of distinct CDR3 sequences detected, 30% appear once; the ten largest clones hold more than 0.45%. This clonotype appeared many times. Its antigen remains unknown. What was sequenced was blood. The TCR comes from a girl between 10 and 17 years old with multiple sclerosis.

The CDR3 is CASSPQGRVLSYEQYF. The CDR3 DNA follows: TGTGCCAGCAGCCCCCAGGGGCGGGTACTCTCCTACGAGCAGTACTTC. This rearrangement joins TRBV9 to TRBJ2-7; D may be TRBD1 (6 bases). The CDR3 spans 16 residues. Trimming stripped 4 bases from V and 0 bases from J, with 17 bases between. Germline CDR1 is SGDLS and CDR2 is YYNGEE.